This T cell receptor (beta chain) was retrieved from a study of chemoradiotherapy in HPV16-positive cancers. Generated by immunoSEQ multiplex PCR, the TCRdb table keeps only in-frame clones and is missing some. Of about 5,600 clones in the sample, roughly 88% were seen once. In this sample, this clone is large (0.1 to 1%). Germline lookup yields CDR1 MNHNS and CDR2 SASEGT. Trimming took 7 bases from V and 6 from J, leaving 19 bases between them. This CDR3 has 15 amino acids. This receptor was obtained from a human donor with HPV-associated anogenital cancer. This material consisted of tumor tissue, taken from a patient who underwent chemoradiotherapy. The chain employs TRBV6-1 and TRBJ2-1; tentatively, D is TRBD1 (5 bases). CDR3 sequence reads: CASTPWGLDGNEQFF. Written as DNA, the CDR3 is TGTGCCAGCACTCCCTGGGGCCTAGACGGCAATGAGCAGTTCTTC.